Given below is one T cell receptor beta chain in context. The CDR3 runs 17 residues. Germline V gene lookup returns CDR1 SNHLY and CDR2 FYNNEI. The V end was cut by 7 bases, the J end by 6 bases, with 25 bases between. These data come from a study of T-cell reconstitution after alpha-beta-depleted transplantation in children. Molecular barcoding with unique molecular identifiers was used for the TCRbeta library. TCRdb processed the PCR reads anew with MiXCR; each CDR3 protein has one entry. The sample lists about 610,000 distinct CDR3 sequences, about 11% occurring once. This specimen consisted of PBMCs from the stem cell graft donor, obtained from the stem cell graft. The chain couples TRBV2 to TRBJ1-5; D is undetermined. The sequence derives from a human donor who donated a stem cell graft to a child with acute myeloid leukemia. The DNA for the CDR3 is TGTGCCAGCACCAGCACAATGAGTATCGGGTTTTTTCAGCCCCAGCATTTT. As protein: CASTSTMSIGFFQPQHF.